This TCR beta chain was observed in a study of blood T cell repertoires in COVID-19. Across the whole study: The study drew acute and convalescent COVID-19 samples from the United States, Italy and Spain. From T cells, B-cell-depleted T cells, or PBMCs came the material, which was cDNA or gDNA.

V lost 5 bases, J lost 7 bases, and 4 bases stayed unmatched. The CDR3 is made up of 13 amino acids. From germline, CDR1 is SGHAT and CDR2 FQDESV (reference sequence). Study processing details: Quantification of nucleated cells was approximated via reference gene primer amplification. TCRdb's copy holds only in-frame clones and misses some; the assay was immunoSEQ multiplex PCR. From that table come the V and J calls and clone size; the DNA was used to work out D and trimming. This table has roughly 180,000 clones, nearly 85% appearing once. This chain joins TRBV11-1 and TRBJ1-2, with TRBD1 matching over 10 bases. The TCR sequence derives from a woman in her twenties or thirties with acute or convalescent COVID-19. The specimen was peripheral blood. CDR3 sequence: CASSRDRGSGYTF. CDR3 DNA: TGTGCCAGCAGCCGGGACAGGGGAAGTGGCTACACCTTC.